The 28 T cell receptor beta chains reported below all come from one sample, sequenced in a study of cytomegalovirus exposure and HLA in healthy donors. Amplification used 60 Vbeta primers and 13 Jbeta primers. Profiled with immunoSEQ multiplex PCR; TCRdb holds only in-frame clones, not every one. The sample has nearly 200,000 clones, around 73% seen once. The specimen was PBMCs. The source is a woman in her 30s in good health and CMV-seropositive.

The chain links TRBV5-1 to TRBJ1-2; 7 bases match TRBD1. This CDR3 contains 13 residues. V was pared by 0 bases and J by 6 bases, with 2 bases of the junction left unmatched. Germline lookup yields CDR1 SGHRS and CDR2 YFSETQ. CDR3 DNA sequence: TGCGCCAGCAGCTTGGCTACAGGGGATGGCTACACCTTC. This encodes CASSLATGDGYTF. Using reference TRBV5-1 and TRBJ1-2 for the parts outside the CDR3, the full variable domain is KAGVTQTPRYLIKTRGQQVTLSCSPISGHRSVSWYQQTPGQGLQFLFEYFSETQRNKGNFPGRFSGRQFSNSRSEMNVSTLELGDSALYLCASSLATGDGYTFGSGTRLTVV.

A single count supports this clone. The V and J genes are TRBV7-2 and TRBJ2-4; the match to TRBD2 covers 8 bases. Per germline, CDR1 SGHTA and CDR2 FQGNSA. With V trimmed by 5 bases and J by 9 bases, 21 bases remained unmatched. This CDR3 is 18 amino acids long. In DNA, the CDR3 is TGTGCCAGCAGCGGGGATTATAGCGGGGAAGGCCGTCGGGGCATTCAGTACTTC. Residues: CASSGDYSGEGRRGIQYF.

The chain joins TRBV9 to TRBJ2-3; TRBD2 might be the D (5 bases). Germline loops: CDR1 SGDLS, CDR2 YYNGEE. V lost 3 bases, J lost 6 bases, and 20 bases lay in between. There are 16 residues in the CDR3. The CDR3 reads CASSDSVGDPSDTQYF. The DNA of the CDR3 is TGTGCCAGCAGCGATAGCGTTGGGGATCCCTCCGATACGCAGTATTTT.

This clone was seen a few times. The J gene is TRBJ2-1, the V gene TRBV7-2, with a tentative D call TRBD1 (6 bases). There are 16 residues in the CDR3. Trimming pared 5 bases from V and 7 bases from J, leaving 21 bases between. Germline CDR1 is SGHTA and CDR2 is FQGNSA. This chain's CDR3 is CASSARLTGLRNEQFF. CDR3 nucleotides: TGTGCCAGCAGCGCCCGACTTACAGGGTTACGGAATGAGCAGTTCTTC. The full variable domain, its missing parts supplied by reference TRBV7-2 and TRBJ2-1, is GAGVSQSPSNKVTEKGKDVELRCDPISGHTALYWYRQSLGQGLEFLIYFQGNSAPDKSGLPSDRFSAERTGGSVSTLTIQRTQQEDSAVYLCASSARLTGLRNEQFFGPGTRLTVL.

The chain combines TRBV28 with TRBJ2-3; TRBD2 matches 8 bases. The CDR3 length is 14 residues. Unmatched junction bases numbered 8, after V lost 10 bases and J lost 2 bases. Germline V CDR1 and CDR2: MDHEN, SYDVKM. The DNA for the CDR3 is TGTGCCATCAAGCGGGGGCCGATCACAGATACGCAGTATTTT. Translating gives CAIKRGPITDTQYF.

Regarding this clone: Additional DNA sequences in this sample encode the identical CDR3. The chain uses TRBV10-3 and TRBJ1-2; D gene uncertain. V lost 0 bases and J lost 3, with 5 bases in between. Germline CDR1 ENHRY, CDR2 SYGVKD. This CDR3 is 13 amino acids long. CDR3 nucleotides: TGTGCCATCAGTGAGTCGGGAGACTATGGCTACACCTTC. Its protein product is CAISESGDYGYTF.

CDR3 in DNA: TGTGCCAGCAGCTTACAGTGGACAGCCGGGGCCTCCTATAATTCACCCCTCCACTTT. Translating it yields CASSLQWTAGASYNSPLHF. The chain employs TRBV7-8 and TRBJ1-6, with D tentatively TRBD1 (6 bases). The V and J ends lost 2 bases and 0 bases respectively, with 17 bases between them. Looked up from germline, CDR1 is SGHVS and CDR2 is FQNEAQ. This CDR3 contains 19 residues.

The V and J genes are TRBV5-1 and TRBJ2-3; weak D call: TRBD2 (5 bases). The CDR3 is 15 residues long. V shed 1 base and J shed 1 base, with 10 bases lying between them. The germline CDR1 and CDR2 sequences are SGHRS and YFSETQ. CDR3 sequence reads: CASSLQTRGTDTQYF. The CDR3 DNA is TGCGCCAGCAGCTTGCAAACTAGGGGCACAGATACGCAGTATTTT.

This chain joins TRBV7-2 and TRBJ1-6; possibly TRBD1 for D (5 bases). Germline CDR1 SGHTA, CDR2 FQGNSA. Trimming took off 4 bases at V and 11 bases at J, with 12 bases between the two ends. CDR3 length: 13 amino acids. CDR3 nucleotide sequence: TGTGCCAGCAGCTCCGGGACTCGCGCACCCCTCCACTTT. As protein: CASSSGTRAPLHF.

The chain employs TRBV19 and TRBJ1-1, with D unclear. Germline V CDR1 and CDR2: LNHDA, SQIVND (reference sequence). The CDR3 totals 15 residues. V gave up 6 bases and J gave up 0 bases, with 14 bases separating them. CDR3 nucleotide sequence: TGTGCCAGTAGGAGTAGCCGGGTAATGAACACTGAAGCTTTCTTT. Protein: CASRSSRVMNTEAFF.

This chain links TRBV28 with TRBJ2-5; D ambiguous. Germline CDR1 reads MDHEN; CDR2 reads SYDVKM. The CDR3 totals 12 residues. The V end lost 5 bases, the J end lost 5 bases, and 9 bases lay between the germline ends. The CDR3 DNA reads as TGTGCCAGCAGTACCACGAGGGAGACCCAGTACTTC. It translates to CASSTTRETQYF.

The chain carries TRBV2 and TRBJ1-5; perhaps TRBD1 as D (6 bases). CDR3 length equals 14 residues. The ends were cut back, 4 bases at V and 11 bases at J, with 18 bases in the middle. CDR1 and CDR2 (germline): SNHLY, FYNNEI. CDR3 loop: CASSGDRKVEAQHF. The DNA for the CDR3 is TGTGCCAGCAGTGGCGACAGGAAGGTGGAAGCCCAGCATTTT.

The chain employs TRBV9 and TRBJ1-1; 8 bases are a match to TRBD1. This CDR3 is 14 amino acids long. The V and J ends lost 3 bases and 2 bases, in that order; junction bases with no gene match: 3. Germline CDR1 SGDLS, CDR2 YYNGEE. CDR3 protein: CASSAQGANTEAFF. The CDR3 coding sequence is TGTGCCAGCAGCGCTCAGGGGGCAAACACTGAAGCTTTCTTT. The entire variable domain, with the rest obtained from reference TRBV9 and TRBJ1-1, is as follows: DSGVTQTPKHLITATGQRVTLRCSPRSGDLSVYWYQQSLDQGLQFLIQYYNGEERAKGNILERFSAQQFPDLHSELNLSSLELGDSALYFCASSAQGANTEAFFGQGTRLTVV.

As to this clone: Within the sample, other DNA sequences also encode this same CDR3. The chain uses TRBV4-2 and TRBJ1-2; no reliable D call. V was shortened by 0 bases and J by 0 bases, with 11 bases between the two germline ends. The CDR3 runs 16 residues. From germline, CDR1 is LGHNA and CDR2 YNFKEQ. Here the CDR3 reads CASSQDRGGANYGYTF. CDR3 DNA sequence: TGTGCCAGCAGCCAAGATAGAGGCGGAGCTAACTATGGCTACACCTTC.

The chain joins TRBV4-3 to TRBJ1-5; D remains unclear. The CDR3 totals 15 residues. Germline-derived CDR1 and CDR2 are LGHNA and YSLEER. Trimming shortened V by 0 bases and J by 4 bases, and 10 bases separated the two germline ends. CDR3 protein: CASSQDWSGNQPQHF. The CDR3 region has the DNA TGCGCCAGCAGCCAAGATTGGTCCGGTAATCAGCCCCAGCATTTT.

The V call is TRBV11-3, the J call TRBJ2-2; D is uncertain. The CDR3 runs 14 residues. Trimming removed 0 bases at V and 5 bases at J, with 7 bases between. The V gene's germline CDR1 is SGHNT and CDR2 YENEEA. DNA for the CDR3: TGTGCCAGCAGCTTAGAAATGAGTACCGGGGAGCTGTTTTTT. Protein: CASSLEMSTGELFF.

The chain links TRBV7-8 to TRBJ2-1; 9 nucleotides agree with TRBD1. Germline V lookup: CDR1 SGHVS, CDR2 FQNEAQ. With 5 bases clipped from V and 4 bases from J, the junction kept 18 bases outside the gene matches. CDR3 size: 19 residues. CDR3 in amino acids: CASSTPGQGMMTIYNEQFF. Here the CDR3 DNA reads TGTGCCAGCAGCACCCCGGGACAGGGCATGATGACCATTTACAATGAGCAGTTCTTC.

The chain uses TRBV29-1 and TRBJ2-2; tentative D call: TRBD2 (5 bases). The germline V gene has CDR1 SQVTM and CDR2 ANQGSEA. V was shortened by 4 bases and J by 6 bases, with 12 bases between the two germline ends. The CDR3 contains 13 residues. The chain's CDR3 is CSVVLAASGELFF. CDR3 nucleotide sequence: TGCAGCGTTGTGCTAGCAGCTTCCGGGGAGCTGTTTTTT.

J is TRBJ1-1 and V is TRBV10-2; TRBD1 might be the D (6 bases). Trimming stripped 3 bases from V and 5 bases from J, with 10 bases between. The V gene's germline CDR1 is WSHSY and CDR2 SAAADI. This CDR3 comprises 13 residues. CDR3 region: CASSEGGGTEAFF. The CDR3 coding sequence is TGCGCCAGCAGTGAAGGGGGGGGAACTGAAGCTTTCTTT.

The chain employs TRBV29-1 and TRBJ2-3, with 7 nucleotides matching TRBD1. The CDR3 is 12 residues long. In germline, CDR1 is SQVTM, CDR2 ANQGSEA. Trimming removed 7 bases from V and 4 bases from J; junction bases left unmatched: 5. Here the CDR3 reads CSGDTGADTQYF. In DNA form, the CDR3 reads TGCAGCGGGGACACAGGGGCAGATACGCAGTATTTT.

This rearrangement joins TRBV7-3 to TRBJ2-1; D is perhaps TRBD2 (5 bases). V lost 5 bases and J 8 bases, leaving 19 bases between the germline ends. The V gene's germline CDR1 is SGHTA and CDR2 FQGTGA. There are 15 residues in the CDR3. The CDR3 protein is CASSPLRGSPDEQFF. The CDR3, as DNA: TGTGCCAGCAGCCCCCTACGCGGGTCCCCTGATGAGCAGTTCTTC. The entire variable domain, with the rest obtained from reference TRBV7-3 and TRBJ2-1, is as follows: GAGVSQTPSNKVTEKGKYVELRCDPISGHTALYWYRQSLGQGPEFLIYFQGTGAADDSGLPNDRFFAVRPEGSVSTLKIQRTERGDSAVYLCASSPLRGSPDEQFFGPGTRLTVL.

The chain has TRBV10-3 and TRBJ1-5, with D possibly matching TRBD1 (5 bases). Per the germline V gene, CDR1 is ENHRY and CDR2 is SYGVKD. The CDR3 contains 15 residues. Trimming shortened V by 0 bases and J by 3 bases, and 9 bases separated the two germline ends. The CDR3 here is CAISESSGNNQPQHF. The CDR3 DNA reads TGTGCCATCAGTGAGTCGTCAGGGAACAATCAGCCCCAGCATTTT.

The genes are TRBV7-3 and TRBJ1-6; maybe TRBD1 (5 bases). The CDR3 totals 13 residues. V was pared by 5 bases and J by 7 bases, with 9 bases between. CDR1 is SGHTA and CDR2 is FQGTGA in the germline V gene. The CDR3 region is CASSPRGNSPLHF. The DNA of the CDR3 is TGTGCCAGCAGCCCCCGGGGGAATTCACCCCTCCACTTT.

The chain uses TRBV18 and TRBJ2-3, with TRBD2 matching 7 bases. Germline CDR1 and CDR2: KGHSH and LQKENI. V trimming: 6 bases; J trimming: 2 bases; junction bases outside the gene matches: 17. The CDR3 has 18 residues. This CDR3 reads CASSPIGTTVSPTDTQYF. The CDR3, as DNA: TGTGCCAGCTCTCCGATAGGGACTACCGTGTCTCCCACAGATACGCAGTATTTT.

DNA for the CDR3: TGTGCCAGCAGCTTTCAGTTTTCTCAAGAGACCCAGTACTTC. Protein product: CASSFQFSQETQYF. The chain recombines TRBV7-9 with TRBJ2-5; D is uncertain. V was cut by 3 bases and J by 2 bases, with 10 bases left in between. Germline V lookup: CDR1 SEHNR, CDR2 FQNEAQ (reference sequence). The CDR3 length is 14 residues.

The chain is built from TRBV6-1 and TRBJ1-5; the D is unclear. V shed 6 bases and J shed 8 bases, with 23 bases lying between them. The CDR3 contains 16 residues. CDR1 is MNHNS, CDR2 SASEGT, per germline. The CDR3 DNA sequence: TGTGCCAGCAGAGAACGGCGTGGCAGGATTATAGAGCCCCAGCATTTT. Translated: CASRERRGRIIEPQHF.

A remark on this clone: The same CDR3 is also encoded by other DNA sequences in this sample. The chain links TRBV7-2 to TRBJ2-5; 7 bases line up with TRBD2. This CDR3 comprises 13 residues. The V segment lost 6 bases and the J segment 3 bases; nucleotides outside the gene matches: 4. CDR1 and CDR2 from the germline V gene are SGHTA and FQGNSA. Here the CDR3 reads CASSRGGEETQYF. In nucleotides, the CDR3 is TGTGCCAGCAGTCGCGGGGGAGAAGAGACCCAGTACTTC.

The chain is built from TRBV4-2 and TRBJ2-1, with 11 bases that match TRBD2. Germline V CDR1 and CDR2: LGHNA, YNFKEQ. The CDR3 contains 18 residues. The trim removed 3 bases at V and 0 bases at J, leaving 7 bases unmatched. The CDR3 DNA is TGTGCCAGCAGCCAGGACCCTAGCGGGGGGAGCTCCTACAATGAGCAGTTCTTC. This gives the protein CASSQDPSGGSSYNEQFF.